One and the same sample provided the 24 T cell receptor beta chains below, sequenced in a study of molecular identifiers for immune sequencing clone quantification. TCRdb processed the PCR reads anew with MiXCR; each CDR3 protein has one entry. The repertoire has more than 450,000 distinct CDR3 sequences, about 25% of them found once; the top ten carry around 0.8%. The sample taken for sequencing was naive CD8+ T cells from blood, with Jurkat cell RNA spiked in. Subset specified: FACS-sorted CD8+CD4-CCR7+CD45RA+ naive T cells. These receptors came from a human donor in good health. Some libraries in this study had Jurkat cell RNA spiked in.

With respect to this clonotype: This clone may be a read error of a much larger clone one base away. V and J are TRBV27 and TRBJ2-3; D is possibly TRBD2 (6 bases). V was cut by 10 bases and J by 4 bases, with 18 bases left in between. This CDR3 is built from 14 residues. Germline V gene sequence: CDR1 MNHEY, CDR2 SMNVEV (reference sequence). The CDR3 bases are TGTGCCAATGACTGGCGGGGAAGCGCAGATACGCAGTATTTT. Protein product: CANDWRGSADTQYF.

The chain carries TRBV10-2 and TRBJ1-1; D ambiguous. The CDR3 totals 13 residues. CDR1 is WSHSY, CDR2 SAAADI, per germline. V was clipped by 4 bases and J by 1 base, with 7 bases between them. As DNA, the CDR3 is TGCGCCAGCAGTGTGTCCCCGAACACTGAAGCTTTCTTT. Protein sequence: CASSVSPNTEAFF.

This clonotype occurred many times. This chain links TRBV5-1 with TRBJ2-7; 8 bases line up with TRBD1. Germline V gives CDR1 SGHRS, CDR2 YFSETQ. Losses at the gene ends were 4 bases for V and 6 bases for J; bases not matched to a gene: 3. The CDR3 is 12 amino acids. CDR3 region: CASSPDRGEQYF. In DNA form, the CDR3 reads TGCGCCAGCAGCCCCGACAGGGGCGAGCAGTACTTC.

This clonotype was found a few times. The chain links TRBV11-2 to TRBJ1-1, with 7 bases identical to TRBD1. V dropped 3 bases and J dropped 3; count of bases not matched to a gene: 1. The CDR3 contains 13 residues. The germline gives CDR1 SGHAT, CDR2 FQNNGV. The chain's CDR3 is CASSFQGDTEAFF. CDR3 DNA: TGTGCCAGCAGCTTTCAGGGGGACACTGAAGCTTTCTTT.

Points on this clonotype: Just one base apart from a much larger clone, this may be a read error. V is TRBV7-9 and J is TRBJ2-2; 8 bases agree with TRBD2. The CDR3 loop spans 12 amino acids. Germline CDR1 SEHNR, CDR2 FQNEAQ (reference sequence). The CDR3 protein is CFCGGLTGEPFF. The CDR3 DNA is TGTTTCTGCGGGGGGCTCACCGGGGAGCCGTTTTTT.

This clonotype has just a few counts. This rearrangement joins TRBV27 to TRBJ2-7; 8 positions match TRBD1. Germline V CDR1 and CDR2: MNHEY, SMNVEV (reference sequence). The V gene end was trimmed by 5 bases and the J gene end by 2 bases; junction bases not matched to a gene: 17. This CDR3 comprises 18 residues. In DNA form, the CDR3 reads TGTGCCAGCAGTCCTATTACTCCAGGGGGCATTATCACCTACGAGCAGTACTTC. This sequence encodes CASSPITPGGIITYEQYF.

This clonotype was found a few times. The V call is TRBV7-9, the J call TRBJ2-5; possible D gene TRBD2, 6 bases. The CDR3 length is 18 residues. Germline-derived CDR1 and CDR2 are SEHNR and FQNEAQ (reference sequence). V was trimmed by 4 bases and J by 7 bases, leaving 28 bases between them. The CDR3, as DNA: TGTGCCAGCAGCTCCTTACGGACTATACTAGGGGCAATAGGGACCCAGTACTTC. Translating it yields CASSSLRTILGAIGTQYF.

The table lists this clonotype with a few counts. This chain links TRBV13 with TRBJ1-1, with D possibly TRBD1 on 6 matching bases. The germline gives CDR1 PRHDT, CDR2 FYEKMQ (reference sequence). The CDR3 consists of 15 residues. V was clipped by 5 bases and J by 0 bases, with 13 bases between them. For the CDR3, the DNA is TGTGCCAGCAGCCAGGGCGGGGGGCTGAACACTGAAGCTTTCTTT. Residues: CASSQGGGLNTEAFF.

A remark on this clonotype: Germline and junction disagree at one end, which may indicate a read error. The chain combines TRBV28 with TRBJ2-7, with 12 nucleotides matching TRBD2. The CDR3 loop spans 14 amino acids. Germline values: CDR1 MDHEN, CDR2 SYDVKM. CDR3 loop: CASCLTSGSSEQYF. In DNA form, the CDR3 reads TGTGCCAGCTGTTTGACTAGCGGGAGCAGCGAGCAGTACTTC.

This clonotype was seen many times. V and J are TRBV9 and TRBJ2-5; possibly TRBD2 for D (7 bases). Trimming removed 4 bases at V and 4 bases at J, with 20 bases between. The germline CDR1 and CDR2 sequences are SGDLS and YYNGEE. This CDR3 region has 16 residues. Written as DNA, the CDR3 is TGTGCCAGCAGCCCGCTGACTAGCCCCAGGGGAGAGACCCAGTACTTC. This sequence encodes CASSPLTSPRGETQYF.

This chain links TRBV15 with TRBJ2-7; D tentatively fits TRBD1 or TRBD2 (5 bases each). This CDR3 has 13 residues. Germline V gene sequence: CDR1 LNHNV, CDR2 YYDKDF (reference sequence). The germline V and J ends were trimmed by 0 bases and 10 bases, with 13 bases remaining between them. The CDR3 nucleotides read TGTGCCACCAGCAGAGAGCGTGGGGACCATCAGTACTTC. Translation: CATSRERGDHQYF.

In this sample, this clonotype turned up many times. The chain couples TRBV5-1 to TRBJ1-3, with 9 bases lining up with TRBD1. Germline lookup yields CDR1 SGHRS and CDR2 YFSETQ. This CDR3 is 16 amino acids long. V was clipped by 0 bases and J by 8 bases; unmatched bases: 9. The CDR3 DNA sequence: TGCGCCAGCAGCTTGGAGGGGACAGGGTACGGGGACACCATATATTTT. Its translation: CASSLEGTGYGDTIYF.

This clonotype has a count of ten or more. The genes are TRBV5-1 and TRBJ2-7; 13 bases agree with TRBD2. V shed 4 bases, J shed 5 bases, and the junction held 9 bases outside the gene matches. This CDR3 spans 16 amino acids. Germline V gene sequence: CDR1 SGHRS, CDR2 YFSETQ. CDR3 in amino acids: CASSIFGLAGVNEQYF. The CDR3 nucleotides read TGCGCCAGCAGCATATTTGGACTAGCGGGAGTCAACGAGCAGTACTTC. The whole variable domain, remainder taken from reference TRBV5-1 and TRBJ2-7, is KAGVTQTPRYLIKTRGQQVTLSCSPISGHRSVSWYQQTPGQGLQFLFEYFSETQRNKGNFPGRFSGRQFSNSRSEMNVSTLELGDSALYLCASSIFGLAGVNEQYFGPGTRLTVT.

This clonotype showed up just a few times. V is TRBV4-3 and J is TRBJ2-7; no reliable D call. The length of the CDR3 is 15 residues. CDR1 LGHNA and CDR2 YSLEER come from the germline V gene. The ends were cut back, 0 bases at V and 2 bases at J, with 11 bases in the middle. Written as DNA, the CDR3 is TGCGCCAGCAGCCAAGAATTGGTTGGGACCTACGAGCAGTACTTC. Translated: CASSQELVGTYEQYF.

As regards this clonotype: The junction and the germline gene differ at one end; a read error may be behind it. The J gene is TRBJ1-4, the V gene TRBV5-1; D might be TRBD1 (5 bases). The CDR3 is 14 residues long. Germline V lookup: CDR1 SGHRS, CDR2 YFSETQ. CDR3 residues: CASSLALGTEGLLF. CDR3 in DNA: TGCGCCAGCAGCTTGGCGTTGGGGACGGAGGGACTGTTATTT. The complete variable domain, with remaining parts taken from reference TRBV5-1 and TRBJ1-4, reads KAGVTQTPRYLIKTRGQQVTLSCSPISGHRSVSWYQQTPGQGLQFLFEYFSETQRNKGNFPGRFSGRQFSNSRSEMNVSTLELGDSALYLCASSLALGTEGLLFGSGTQLSVL.

This clonotype appeared many times. The rearrangement links TRBV7-9 to TRBJ2-2; D unclear. V lost 2 bases and J 0 bases, leaving 7 bases between the germline ends. The CDR3 loop spans 15 amino acids. The germline V gene encodes CDR1 SEHNR and CDR2 FQNEAQ (reference sequence). The CDR3 loop reads CASSLKYSNTGELFF. The CDR3, as DNA: TGTGCCAGCAGCTTAAAGTACTCGAACACCGGGGAGCTGTTTTTT.

This clonotype was observed a few times. The genes are TRBV25-1 and TRBJ2-7, with a possible D match to TRBD1 (5 bases). Trimming pared 1 base from V and 2 bases from J, leaving 12 bases between. Germline assignment: CDR1 MGHDK and CDR2 SYGVNS. This CDR3 is 15 amino acids long. The DNA of the CDR3 is TGTGCCAGCAGTGAATTGGTAGGGGTAACCTACGAGCAGTACTTC. Translation gives CASSELVGVTYEQYF.

The chain is built from TRBV4-3 and TRBJ2-3; tentatively, D is TRBD1 (5 bases). CDR1 LGHNA and CDR2 YSLEER come from the germline V gene. The CDR3 extends over 20 amino acids. Between the trimmed V and J ends, which lost 0 bases and 2 bases, there was a span of 24 bases. The CDR3 region has the DNA TGCGCCAGCAGCCAAGATGGGGCCCCGTATCAGGGCCTGAACACAGATACGCAGTATTTT. This translates into CASSQDGAPYQGLNTDTQYF.

This clonotype was seen ten or more times. The chain is built from TRBV6-2 or TRBV6-3 and TRBJ1-2, with TRBD1 as a possible D gene (5 bases). The CDR3 runs to 15 residues. V was pared by 7 bases and J by 4 bases, with 19 bases between. Per germline, CDR1 MNHEY and CDR2 SVGEGT. This CDR3 is CASNPARVTFYGYTF. The CDR3 DNA follows: TGTGCCAGCAATCCGGCCAGGGTGACCTTCTATGGCTACACCTTC.

This clonotype was found a few times. The chain is built from TRBV30 and TRBJ2-2, with TRBD1 matching over 10 bases. This CDR3 has 16 residues. The ends lost 1 base at V and 3 bases at J; junction bases unmatched: 5. CDR1 is GTSNPN and CDR2 is SVGIG in the germline V gene (reference sequence). The CDR3 loop reads CAWSGQGARYTGELFF. As DNA, the CDR3 is TGTGCCTGGAGTGGACAGGGGGCGCGGTACACCGGGGAGCTGTTTTTT.

This clonotype showed up just a few times. The chain links TRBV19 to TRBJ2-5; perhaps TRBD2 as D (5 bases). Trimming left V 2 bases short and J 2 bases short, with 6 bases between. This CDR3 region has 13 residues. In germline, CDR1 is LNHDA, CDR2 SQIVND (reference sequence). In DNA, the CDR3 is TGTGCCAGTAGTATATCGGGGCAAGAGACCCAGTACTTC. Translated: CASSISGQETQYF.

The table lists this clonotype with a few counts. Relative to the germline gene, one junction end is altered; a read error may explain this. The rearrangement links TRBV20-1 to TRBJ1-1; D may be TRBD1 (6 bases). This CDR3 comprises 15 residues. Germline V gives CDR1 DFQATT, CDR2 SNEGSKA (reference sequence). The CDR3, as DNA: TGCAGTTCTAGAGATCCCACAGGGCTGAACACTGAAGCTTTCTTT. Its translation is CSSRDPTGLNTEAFF.

CDR3 sequence reads: CASSGVNSYEQYF. The CDR3, as DNA: TGTGCCAGCAGTGGTGTCAACTCCTACGAGCAGTACTTC. The gene calls are TRBV2 and TRBJ2-7; D is unclear. The CDR3 spans 13 residues. Germline CDR1 and CDR2: SNHLY and FYNNEI. Trimming shortened V by 4 bases and J by 0 bases, and 7 bases separated the two germline ends.

V gene TRBV19 combines with J gene TRBJ2-1; D not certain. V lost 3 bases and J 6 bases, leaving 9 bases between the germline ends. This CDR3 spans 13 amino acids. CDR1 and CDR2 from the germline V gene are LNHDA and SQIVND (reference sequence). CDR3 protein: CASSMFAANEQFF. The CDR3 DNA reads as TGTGCCAGTAGTATGTTTGCCGCCAATGAGCAGTTCTTC.